The 2 T cell receptor beta chains given below trace back to one sample, sequenced in a study of T cells in Graves' hyperthyroidism and ophthalmopathy. TCR beta CDR3 regions were amplified from RNA transcripts. An initial round of RT-PCR targeting the TCR CDR3 relied on the HTBI primer set. MiXCR, run by TCRdb on the multiplex PCR reads, gives a single entry per CDR3 protein. The data contain fewer than 650,000 distinct CDR3 sequences, over 11% of them singletons. Input material: blood. The origin of the receptors is a woman aged 25 to 45 with Graves' hyperthyroidism that later progressed to Graves' ophthalmopathy.

This clonotype has at least ten counts. The CDR3 region has the DNA TGTGCCAGCAGCTTAGATCCGAGCGGAGCCCTCTACGAGCAGTACTTC. It is translated as CASSLDPSGALYEQYF. The V call is TRBV7-9, the J call TRBJ2-7; a weak D match, TRBD2 (5 bases). Trimming removed 1 base from V and 3 bases from J, with 16 bases in between. CDR3 length equals 16 residues. Germline V gene sequence: CDR1 SEHNR, CDR2 FQNEAQ (reference sequence).

This clonotype has more than one count but fewer than ten. The rearrangement links TRBV6-1 to TRBJ2-1, with 14 bases matching TRBD2. J lost 7 bases, V lost 5 bases, and 4 bases had no gene match. Germline V lookup: CDR1 MNHNS, CDR2 SASEGT. This CDR3 has 15 residues. The CDR3 region is CASSNGLAGGNEQFF. CDR3 DNA sequence: TGTGCCAGCAGTAATGGACTAGCGGGAGGTAATGAGCAGTTCTTC.